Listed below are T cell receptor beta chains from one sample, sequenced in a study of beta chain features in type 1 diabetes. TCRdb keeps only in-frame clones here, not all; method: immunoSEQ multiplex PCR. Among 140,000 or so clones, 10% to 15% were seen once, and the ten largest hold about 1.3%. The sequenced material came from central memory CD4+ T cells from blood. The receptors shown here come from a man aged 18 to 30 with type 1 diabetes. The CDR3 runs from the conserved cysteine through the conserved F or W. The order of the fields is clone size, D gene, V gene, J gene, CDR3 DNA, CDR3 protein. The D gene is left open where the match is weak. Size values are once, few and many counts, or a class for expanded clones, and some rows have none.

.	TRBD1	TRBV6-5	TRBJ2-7	TGTGCCAGCAGTTATACAGGGGGCCTGGGCTACGAGCAGTACTTC	CASSYTGGLGYEQYF
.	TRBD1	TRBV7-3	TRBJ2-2	TGTGCCAGCAGCCGACAGGGACCGAACACCGGGGAGCTGTTTTTT	CASSRQGPNTGELFF
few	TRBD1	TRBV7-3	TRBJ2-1	TGTGCCAGCAGCCTCAGGACAGGCTCCTGGAATGAGCAGTTCTTC	CASSLRTGSWNEQFF
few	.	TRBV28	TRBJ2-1	TGTGCCAGCAGTTTACCGGCTCAGGGCGCGAATGAGCAGTTCTTC	CASSLPAQGANEQFF
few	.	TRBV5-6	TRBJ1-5	TGTGCCAGCAGCCTCGCCGAGAATCAGCCCCAGCATTTT	CASSLAENQPQHF
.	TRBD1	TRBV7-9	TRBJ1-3	TGTGCCAGCAGCTTGGGACAGGGCCCCCTCGGAAACACCATATATTTT	CASSLGQGPLGNTIYF
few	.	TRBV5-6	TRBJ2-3	TGTGCCAGCAGCTCACTGGCTAACGACAGGACCCGCACAGATACGCAGTATTTT	CASSSLANDRTRTDTQYF
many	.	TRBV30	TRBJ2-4	TGTGCCTGGAGTTCAGGGTATCAAAACATTCAGTACTTC	CAWSSGYQNIQYF
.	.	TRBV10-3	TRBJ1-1	TGTGCCATCAGGGATTTACGGAACACTGAAGCTTTCTTT	CAIRDLRNTEAFF
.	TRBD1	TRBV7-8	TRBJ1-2	TGTGCCAGCAGCTCCTCGGACAGGGCGAGGGGCTACACCTTC	CASSSSDRARGYTF
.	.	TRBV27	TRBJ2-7	TGTGCCAGCAGCTATAATAGGGGCGAGCAGTACTTC	CASSYNRGEQYF
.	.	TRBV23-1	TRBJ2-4	TGCGCCAGCAGTCAATCGAGGTGCTTAGCCAAAAACATTCAGTACTTC	CASSQSRCLAKNIQYF
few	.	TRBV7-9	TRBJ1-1	TGTGCCAGCAGCTTCGCCAACACTGAAGCTTTCTTT	CASSFANTEAFF
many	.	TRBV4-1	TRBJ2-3	TGCGCCAGCAGTGGATGGGAAGATACGCAGTATTTT	CASSGWEDTQYF
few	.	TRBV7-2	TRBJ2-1	TGTGCCAGCAGCTTCTACAATGAGCAGTTCTTC	CASSFYNEQFF
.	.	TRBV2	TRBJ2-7	TGTGCCAGCAGTGTCGGGACCGTGGGGGAGCAGTACTTC	CASSVGTVGEQYF
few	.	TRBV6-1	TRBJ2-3	TGTGCCAGCAGTGGAGAACCCTTCACAGATACGCAGTATTTT	CASSGEPFTDTQYF
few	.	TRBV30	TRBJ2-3	TGTGCCTGGAATCGGGGCGGCACAGATACGCAGTATTTT	CAWNRGGTDTQYF
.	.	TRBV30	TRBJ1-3	TGTGCCTGGAAGGCCCCGGGACGGTTTGGAAACACCATATATTTT	CAWKAPGRFGNTIYF
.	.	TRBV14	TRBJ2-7	TGTGCCAGCAGCCTCGGAGGCGGACCGATGAGCTCCTACGAGCAGTACTTC	CASSLGGGPMSSYEQYF
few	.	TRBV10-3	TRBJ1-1	TGTGCCATCAGCGCAGGGGCCGCGAACACTGAAGCTTTCTTT	CAISAGAANTEAFF
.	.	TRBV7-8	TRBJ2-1	TGTGCCAGCAGCATCCCAGCCGGGACAAAGGACAATGAGCAGTTCTTC	CASSIPAGTKDNEQFF
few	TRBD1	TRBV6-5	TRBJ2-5	TGTGCCAGCAGTTACTCCCCGGGACAGGGGTTTGAGACCCAGTACTTC	CASSYSPGQGFETQYF
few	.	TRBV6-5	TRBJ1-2	TGTGCCAGCAGTTACCCTCCTGGAGTAAGCTACACCTTC	CASSYPPGVSYTF
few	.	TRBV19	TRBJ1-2	TGTGCCAGTACCTCAATGGGGAAGACGGAAGGCTACACCTTC	CASTSMGKTEGYTF
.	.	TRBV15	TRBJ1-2	TGTGCCACCAGCAGAGCAGCCGACGGCGTTTACACCTTC	CATSRAADGVYTF
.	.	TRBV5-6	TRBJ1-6	TGTGCCAGCAGCTCGGACACCTATAATTCACCCCTCCACTTT	CASSSDTYNSPLHF
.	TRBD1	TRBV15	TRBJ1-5	TGTGCCACCAGCAGAAAGGGACAGAACAATCAGCCCCAGCATTTT	CATSRKGQNNQPQHF
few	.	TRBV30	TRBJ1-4	TGTGCCTGGAGAGAATCACAGGCGGCCTATGAAAAACTGTTTTTT	CAWRESQAAYEKLFF
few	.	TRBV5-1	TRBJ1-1	TGCGCCAGCAGCTCCCGAGAAGGGGCCACTGAAGCTTTCTTT	CASSSREGATEAFF
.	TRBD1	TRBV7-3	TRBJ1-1	TGTGCCAGCAGCTTGACAGGGGGCCAGACTGAAGCTTTCTTT	CASSLTGGQTEAFF
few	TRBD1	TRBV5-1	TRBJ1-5	TGCGCCAGCAGGCGGACAGGGGATAGCAATCAGCCCCAGCATTTT	CASRRTGDSNQPQHF
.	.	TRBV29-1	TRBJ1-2	TGCAGCGCCGAGGAGGGTATCATTGGCTACACCTTC	CSAEEGIIGYTF
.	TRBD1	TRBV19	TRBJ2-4	TGTGCCAGTAGTCCACAGGGGCTTACCAAAAACATTCAGTACTTC	CASSPQGLTKNIQYF
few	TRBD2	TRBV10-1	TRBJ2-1	TGCGCCAGCAGCGGGACTATCAACAATGAGCAGTTCTTC	CASSGTINNEQFF
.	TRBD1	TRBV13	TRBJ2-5	TGTGCCAGCAGCCCCACCAACAGGGGCGCCGGGACCCAGTACTTC	CASSPTNRGAGTQYF
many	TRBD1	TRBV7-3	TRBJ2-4	TGTGCCAGCAGCCGCGGACAGGGAAACATTCAGTACTTC	CASSRGQGNIQYF
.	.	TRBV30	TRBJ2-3	TGTGCCTGGACTGTACTGGGGACTCTGACAGATACGCAGTATTTT	CAWTVLGTLTDTQYF
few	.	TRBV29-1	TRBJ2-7	TGCAGCGTTGTGCGGCGCGGGTCTGTCGAGCAGTACTTC	CSVVRRGSVEQYF
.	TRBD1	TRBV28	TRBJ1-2	TGTGCCAGCAGCAAACAGGGGGCCACGATTGCCTATGGCTACACCTTC	CASSKQGATIAYGYTF
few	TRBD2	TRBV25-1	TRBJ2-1	TGTGCCACCCAGTCCCGGGCGGGGGAGCACAATGAGCAGTTCTTC	CATQSRAGEHNEQFF
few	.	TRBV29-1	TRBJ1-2	TGCAGCGTTGAAGTAGCGTCGCGGCAGGGTCATGGGTACACCTTC	CSVEVASRQGHGYTF
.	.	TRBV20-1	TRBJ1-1	TGCAGGGCTACCGAGAACACTGAAGCTTTCTTT	CRATENTEAFF
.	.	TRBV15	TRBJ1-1	TGTGCCACCAGCCTTGTGGGGGGCCCCACTGAAGCTTTCTTT	CATSLVGGPTEAFF
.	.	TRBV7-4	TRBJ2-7	TGTGCCAGCAGCTTAGGAGGGGCGCGGACCTACGAGCAGTACTTC	CASSLGGARTYEQYF
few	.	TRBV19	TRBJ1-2	TGTGCCAGTAACATGCCAGGCTTAGCTGCTAACTATGGCTACACCTTC	CASNMPGLAANYGYTF
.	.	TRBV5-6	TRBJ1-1	TGTGCCAGCAGCCTCCGCAGGGGCCCTGAAGCTTTCTTT	CASSLRRGPEAFF
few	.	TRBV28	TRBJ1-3	TGTGCCAGCGAGCCCCTAACGGGACTCCAAGGTGGAAACACCATATATTTT	CASEPLTGLQGGNTIYF
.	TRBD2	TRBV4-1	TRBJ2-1	TGCGCCAGCAGCCAAGATCCCCCGACTAGCGGGACTAACAATGAGCAGTTCTTC	CASSQDPPTSGTNNEQFF
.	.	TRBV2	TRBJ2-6	TGTGCCAGCAGTGGAGGCCCGTCTGGGGCCAACGTCCTGACTTTC	CASSGGPSGANVLTF
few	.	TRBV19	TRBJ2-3	TGTGCCAGTAGTATACTAGAGAGCACAGATACGCAGTATTTT	CASSILESTDTQYF
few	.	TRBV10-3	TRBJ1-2	TGTGCCATCAGTGAGCAACAGGGCTATGGCTACACCTTC	CAISEQQGYGYTF
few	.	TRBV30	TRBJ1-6	TGTGCCTGGAGTATCACCTGGGTTTTCGGATCACCCCTCCACTTT	CAWSITWVFGSPLHF
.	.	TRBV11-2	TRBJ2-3	TGTGCCAGCAGCTTCTCGGGGACAGATACGCAGTATTTT	CASSFSGTDTQYF
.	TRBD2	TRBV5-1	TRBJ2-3	TGCGCCAGCAGCTTGCCAGCGGGGAGCACAGATACGCAGTATTTT	CASSLPAGSTDTQYF